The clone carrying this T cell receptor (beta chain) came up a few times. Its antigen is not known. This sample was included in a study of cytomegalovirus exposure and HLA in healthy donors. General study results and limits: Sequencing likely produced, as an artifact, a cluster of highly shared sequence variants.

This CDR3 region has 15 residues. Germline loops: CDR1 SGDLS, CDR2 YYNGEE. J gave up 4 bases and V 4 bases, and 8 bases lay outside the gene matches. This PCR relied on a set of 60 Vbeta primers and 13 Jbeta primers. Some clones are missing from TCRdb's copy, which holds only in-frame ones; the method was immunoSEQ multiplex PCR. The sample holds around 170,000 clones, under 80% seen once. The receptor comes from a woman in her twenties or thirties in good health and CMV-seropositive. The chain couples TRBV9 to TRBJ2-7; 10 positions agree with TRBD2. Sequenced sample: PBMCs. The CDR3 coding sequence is TGTGCCAGCAGCCCAAGCGGGGGGGGAACGTACGAGCAGTACTTC. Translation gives CASSPSGGGTYEQYF.